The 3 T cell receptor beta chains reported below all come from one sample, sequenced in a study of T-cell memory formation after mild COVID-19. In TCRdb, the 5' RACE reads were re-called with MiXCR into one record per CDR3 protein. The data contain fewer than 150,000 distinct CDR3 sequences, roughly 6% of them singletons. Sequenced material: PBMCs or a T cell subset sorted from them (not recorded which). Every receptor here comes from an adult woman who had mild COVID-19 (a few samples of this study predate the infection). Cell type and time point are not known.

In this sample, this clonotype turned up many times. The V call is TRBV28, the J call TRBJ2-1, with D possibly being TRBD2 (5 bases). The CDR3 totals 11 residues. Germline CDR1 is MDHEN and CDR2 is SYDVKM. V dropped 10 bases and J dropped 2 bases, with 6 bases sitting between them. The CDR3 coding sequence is TGTGCCACGGGGACCTACAATGAGCAGTTCTTC. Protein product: CATGTYNEQFF.

The CDR3 region has the DNA TGCAGGACACAGGGGCTGAACACTGAAGCTTTCTTT. Amino acid sequence: CRTQGLNTEAFF. This chain connects TRBV20-1 to TRBJ1-1; 7 nucleotides line up with TRBD1. The length of the CDR3 is 12 residues. Germline V CDR1 and CDR2: DFQATT, SNEGSKA (reference sequence).

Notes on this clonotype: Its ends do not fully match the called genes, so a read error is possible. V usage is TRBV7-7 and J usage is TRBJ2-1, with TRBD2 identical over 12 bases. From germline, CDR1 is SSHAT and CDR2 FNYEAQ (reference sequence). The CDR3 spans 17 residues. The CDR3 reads CASSLALAGGINNEQFF. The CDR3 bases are TGTGCTAGCAGCTTAGCCCTAGCGGGAGGGATCAACAATGAGCAGTTCTTC.